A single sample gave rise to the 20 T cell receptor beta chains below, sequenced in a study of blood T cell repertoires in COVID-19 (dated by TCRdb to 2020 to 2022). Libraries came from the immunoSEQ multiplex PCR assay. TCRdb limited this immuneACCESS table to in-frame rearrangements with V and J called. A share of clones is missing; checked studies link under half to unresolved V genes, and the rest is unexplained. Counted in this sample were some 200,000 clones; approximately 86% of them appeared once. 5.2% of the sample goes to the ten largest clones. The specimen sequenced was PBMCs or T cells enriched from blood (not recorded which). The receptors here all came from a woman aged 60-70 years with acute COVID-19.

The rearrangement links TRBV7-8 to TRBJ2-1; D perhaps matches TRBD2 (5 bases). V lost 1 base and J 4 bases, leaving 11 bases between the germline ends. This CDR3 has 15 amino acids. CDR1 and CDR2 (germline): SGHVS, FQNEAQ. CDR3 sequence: CASSLERAGYNEQFF. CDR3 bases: TGTGCCAGCAGCTTAGAAAGGGCGGGTTACAATGAGCAGTTCTTC.

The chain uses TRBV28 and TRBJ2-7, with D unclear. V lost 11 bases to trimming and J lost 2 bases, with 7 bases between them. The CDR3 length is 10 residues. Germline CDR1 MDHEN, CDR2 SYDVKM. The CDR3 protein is CASGTYEQYV. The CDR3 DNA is TGTGCCTCGGGTACCTACGAGCAGTACGTC.

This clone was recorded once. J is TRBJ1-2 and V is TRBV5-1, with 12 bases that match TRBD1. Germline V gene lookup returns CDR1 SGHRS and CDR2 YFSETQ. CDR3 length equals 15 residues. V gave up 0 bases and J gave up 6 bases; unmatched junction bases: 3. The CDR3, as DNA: TGCGCCAGCAGCTTGGAGGGACAGGGGGCGGATGGCTACACCTTC. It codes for CASSLEGQGADGYTF.

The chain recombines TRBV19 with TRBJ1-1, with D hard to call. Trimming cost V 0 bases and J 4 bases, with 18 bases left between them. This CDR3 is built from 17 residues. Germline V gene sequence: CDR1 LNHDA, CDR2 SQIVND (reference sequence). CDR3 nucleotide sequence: TGTGCCAGTAGTATAGATCGGTCGCTGTCTTTTGGCACTGAAGCTTTCTTT. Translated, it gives CASSIDRSLSFGTEAFF.

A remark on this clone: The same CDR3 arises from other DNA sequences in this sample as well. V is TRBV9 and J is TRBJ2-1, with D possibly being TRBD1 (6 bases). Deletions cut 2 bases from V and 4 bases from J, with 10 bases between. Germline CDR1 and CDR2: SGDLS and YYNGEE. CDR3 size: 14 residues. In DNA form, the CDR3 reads TGTGCCAGCAGCGTCGGGGACACTTACAATGAGCAGTTCTTC. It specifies CASSVGDTYNEQFF.

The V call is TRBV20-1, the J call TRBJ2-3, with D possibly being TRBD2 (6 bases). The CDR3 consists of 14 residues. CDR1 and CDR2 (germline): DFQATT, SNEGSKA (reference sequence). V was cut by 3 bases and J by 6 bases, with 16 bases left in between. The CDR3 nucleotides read TGCAGTGCTAGTCCGCCCGCGGGACTGGATACGCAGTATTTT. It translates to CSASPPAGLDTQYF.

Here the CDR3 reads CASRRFTGGADGYTF. CDR3 in DNA: TGCGCCAGCAGACGATTTACAGGGGGCGCGGATGGCTACACCTTC. V usage is TRBV5-1 and J usage is TRBJ1-2; 9 nucleotides align to TRBD1. This CDR3 has 15 residues. Per germline, CDR1 SGHRS and CDR2 YFSETQ. The V segment lost 5 bases and the J segment 6 bases; nucleotides outside the gene matches: 11.

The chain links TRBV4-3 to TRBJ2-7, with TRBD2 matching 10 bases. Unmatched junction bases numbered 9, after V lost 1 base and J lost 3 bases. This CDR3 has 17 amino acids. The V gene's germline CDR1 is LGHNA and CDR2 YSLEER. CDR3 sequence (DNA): TGCGCCAGCAGCCAAGCCAGCGGGGGGGCAGGTATCTACGAGCAGTACGTC. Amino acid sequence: CASSQASGGAGIYEQYV.

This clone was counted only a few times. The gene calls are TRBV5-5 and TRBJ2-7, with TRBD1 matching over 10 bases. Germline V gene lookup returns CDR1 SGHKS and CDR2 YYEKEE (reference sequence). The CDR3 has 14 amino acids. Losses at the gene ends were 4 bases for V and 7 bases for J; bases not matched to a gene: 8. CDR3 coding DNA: TGTGCCAGCAGCCCGAGACAGGGGGCGGGGGAGCAGTACTTC. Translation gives CASSPRQGAGEQYF.

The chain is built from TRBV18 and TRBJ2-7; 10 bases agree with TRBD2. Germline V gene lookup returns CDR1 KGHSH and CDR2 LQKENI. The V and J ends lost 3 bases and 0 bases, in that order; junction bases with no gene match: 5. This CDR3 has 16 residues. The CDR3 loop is CASSPSLAGDSYEQYF. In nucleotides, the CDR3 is TGTGCCAGCTCACCCAGCCTAGCGGGGGACTCCTACGAGCAGTACTTC.

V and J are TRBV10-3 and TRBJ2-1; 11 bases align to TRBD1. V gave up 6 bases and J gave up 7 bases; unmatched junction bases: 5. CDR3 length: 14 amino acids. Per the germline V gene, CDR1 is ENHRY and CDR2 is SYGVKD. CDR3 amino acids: CAIRGDRGTNEQFF. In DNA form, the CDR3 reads TGTGCCATCAGGGGGGACAGGGGGACAAATGAGCAGTTCTTC.

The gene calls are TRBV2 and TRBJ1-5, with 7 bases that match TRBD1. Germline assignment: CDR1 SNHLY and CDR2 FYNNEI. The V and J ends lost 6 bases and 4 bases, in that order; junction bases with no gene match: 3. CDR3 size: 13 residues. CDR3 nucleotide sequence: TGTGCCAGCAGGTTGACAGGGAATCAGCCCCAGCATTTT. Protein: CASRLTGNQPQHF.

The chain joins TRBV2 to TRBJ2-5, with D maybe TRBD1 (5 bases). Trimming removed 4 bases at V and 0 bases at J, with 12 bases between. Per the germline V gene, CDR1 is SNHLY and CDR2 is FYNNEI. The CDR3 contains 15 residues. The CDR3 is CASSVGPLYQETQYF. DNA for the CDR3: TGTGCCAGCAGTGTGGGGCCCCTGTACCAAGAGACCCAGTACTTC.

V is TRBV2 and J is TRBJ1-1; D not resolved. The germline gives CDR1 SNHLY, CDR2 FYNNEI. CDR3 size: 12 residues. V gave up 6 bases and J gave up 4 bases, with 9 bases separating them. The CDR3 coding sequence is TGTGCCAGCAGCGCGTCGTTCACTGAAGCTTTCTTT. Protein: CASSASFTEAFF.

The CDR3 nucleotides read TGTGCCACCAGCAGAAGGGGTGGGGAAGAGACCCAGTACTTC. Its protein is CATSRRGGEETQYF. V gene TRBV15 combines with J gene TRBJ2-5, with a tentative D call TRBD1 (5 bases). The ends were cut back, 2 bases at V and 3 bases at J, with 10 bases in the middle. Germline CDR1 reads LNHNV; CDR2 reads YYDKDF (reference sequence). CDR3 length: 14 residues. The full variable domain, with the rest looked up from reference TRBV15 and TRBJ2-5, is DAMVIQNPRYQVTQFGKPVTLSCSQTLNHNVMYWYQQKSSQAPKLLFHYYDKDFNNEADTPDNFQSRRPNTSFCFLDIRSPGLGDTAMYLCATSRRGGEETQYFGPGTRLLVL.

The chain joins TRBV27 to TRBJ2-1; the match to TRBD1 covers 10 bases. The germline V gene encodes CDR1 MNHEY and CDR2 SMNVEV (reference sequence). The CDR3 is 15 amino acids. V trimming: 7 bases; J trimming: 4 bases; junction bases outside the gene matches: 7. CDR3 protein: CASTGQGGKYNEQFF. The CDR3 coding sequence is TGTGCCAGCACTGGACAGGGGGGAAAGTACAATGAGCAGTTCTTC.

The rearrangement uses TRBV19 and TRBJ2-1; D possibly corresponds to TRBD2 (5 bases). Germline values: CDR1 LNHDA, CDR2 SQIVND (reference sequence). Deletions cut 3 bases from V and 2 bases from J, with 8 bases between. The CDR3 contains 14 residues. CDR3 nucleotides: TGTGCCAGTAGTATGAGGGCCGCCTACAATGAGCAGTTCTTC. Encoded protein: CASSMRAAYNEQFF. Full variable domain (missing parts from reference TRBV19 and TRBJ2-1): DGGITQSPKYLFRKEGQNVTLSCEQNLNHDAMYWYRQDPGQGLRLIYYSQIVNDFQKGDIAEGYSVSREKKESFPLTVTSAQKNPTAFYLCASSMRAAYNEQFFGPGTRLTVL.

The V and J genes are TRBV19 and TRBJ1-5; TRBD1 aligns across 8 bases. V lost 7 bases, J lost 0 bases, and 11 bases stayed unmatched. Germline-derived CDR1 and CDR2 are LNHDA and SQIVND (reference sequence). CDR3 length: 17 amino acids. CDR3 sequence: CASTPYQGAYSNQPQHF. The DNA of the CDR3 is TGTGCCAGTACCCCATATCAGGGGGCCTATAGCAATCAGCCCCAGCATTTT.

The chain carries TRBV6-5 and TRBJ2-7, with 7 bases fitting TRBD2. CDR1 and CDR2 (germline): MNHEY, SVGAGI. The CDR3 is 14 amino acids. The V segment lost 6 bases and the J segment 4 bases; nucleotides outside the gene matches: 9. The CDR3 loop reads CASRSLADTYEQYF. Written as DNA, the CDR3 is TGTGCCAGCAGGAGTCTAGCGGATACTTACGAGCAGTACTTC.

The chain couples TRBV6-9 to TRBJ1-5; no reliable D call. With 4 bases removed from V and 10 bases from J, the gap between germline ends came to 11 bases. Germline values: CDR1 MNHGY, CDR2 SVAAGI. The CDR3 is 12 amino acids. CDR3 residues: CASSFPIEPQHF. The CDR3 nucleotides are TGTGCCAGCAGTTTTCCTATTGAACCCCAGCATTTT.